The T cell receptor (beta chain) under discussion was sequenced for a study of neurological immune-mediated disorders. This clonotype was counted many times. What it binds is not known. MiXCR, run by TCRdb on the 5' RACE reads, gives a single entry per CDR3 protein. The sample carries fewer than 25,000 distinct CDR3 sequences, around an eighth recorded once. Unsorted libraries were prepared from 2 million PBMCs held at -80 C. The V gene lost 5 bases and the J gene lost 5 bases, with 19 bases spanning the gap. There are 16 residues in the CDR3. The germline V gene encodes CDR1 WSHSY and CDR2 SAAADI. Study findings and constraints: Private repertoires in all groups were suggested by the absence of shared CDR3 amino acid sequences among expanded clones across subjects. In HTLV-1-associated myelopathy, TCR clonal expansion was greatest, and in multiple sclerosis it was least, below healthy controls.

This rearrangement joins TRBV10-2 to TRBJ2-1, with no clear D. The receptor was derived from a woman between 40 and 55 years old with HTLV-1-associated myelopathy (HAM/TSP). The sample was PBMCs. In DNA, the CDR3 is TGCGCCAGCAGTCGCTCCCGGGCACGTGGGAACAATGAGCAGTTCTTC. Translation gives CASSRSRARGNNEQFF.